The 18 T cell receptor beta chains reported below all come from one sample, sequenced in a study of T cell changes during pregnancy in multiple sclerosis. The repertoire was sequenced with immunoSEQ multiplex PCR; TCRdb's copy has only in-frame clones and lacks some. Of 60,000 to 90,000 clones listed, about 93% were seen once; the top ten hold just over 2.5%. The material was peripheral blood, obtained after pregnancy. The source is a female donor in good health, enrolled as a control in a pregnancy study.

The gene calls are TRBV29-1 and TRBJ2-7, with TRBD2 identical over 10 bases. Germline V CDR1 and CDR2: SQVTM, ANQGSEA. Losses at the gene ends were 6 bases for V and 5 bases for J; bases not matched to a gene: 4. The length of the CDR3 is 12 residues. The DNA of the CDR3 is TGCAGCGTAGCGGGAGGGCCAAACGAGCAGTACTTC. This codes for CSVAGGPNEQYF.

CDR3 residues: CASSRNQLWYGYTF. The CDR3 bases are TGTGCCAGCAGTAGAAATCAATTATGGTATGGCTACACCTTC. The V gene is TRBV9, the J gene TRBJ1-2; D ambiguous. Germline V gene lookup returns CDR1 SGDLS and CDR2 YYNGEE. The V end was cut by 5 bases, the J end by 5 bases, with 16 bases between. The length of the CDR3 is 14 residues.

The genes are TRBV5-4 and TRBJ2-2; 13 bases agree with TRBD2. Germline CDR1 SGHNT, CDR2 YYREEE (reference sequence). The CDR3 consists of 17 residues. J was trimmed by 5 bases and V by 2 bases; bases with no gene match: 6. As DNA, the CDR3 is TGTGCCAGCAGCTTCGGGACTAGCGGGGAGATAACCGGGGAGCTGTTTTTT. It codes for CASSFGTSGEITGELFF.

The chain recombines TRBV30 with TRBJ2-7, with TRBD1 identical over 7 bases. CDR1 and CDR2 (germline): GTSNPN, SVGIG (reference sequence). The CDR3 has 14 amino acids. Trimming removed 2 bases from V and 6 bases from J; junction bases left unmatched: 10. The CDR3 DNA follows: TGTGCCTGGAGTTACTACAGGGGCAAACCCGAGCAGTACTTC. It translates to CAWSYYRGKPEQYF. Full variable domain (remainder filled in from reference TRBV30 and TRBJ2-7): SQTIHQWPATLVQPVGSPLSLECTVEGTSNPNLYWYRQAAGRGLQLLFYSVGIGQISSEVPQNLSASRPQDRQFILSSKKLLLSDSGFYLCAWSYYRGKPEQYFGPGTRLTVT.

This rearrangement joins TRBV18 to TRBJ2-1; 10 nucleotides agree with TRBD2. Trimming at V came to 6 bases and at J to 8 bases, leaving 19 bases not matched to a gene. The CDR3 is made up of 18 amino acids. Germline assignment: CDR1 KGHSH and CDR2 LQKENI. The CDR3 loop is CASSRQQTLAGFTDEQFF. The CDR3 nucleotides are TGTGCCAGCTCTCGACAGCAGACACTAGCGGGGTTTACGGATGAGCAGTTCTTC.

The genes are TRBV6-1 and TRBJ2-7, with D perhaps matching TRBD1 (6 bases). Per germline, CDR1 MNHNS and CDR2 SASEGT. The CDR3 is 13 residues long. V lost 2 bases and J 6 bases, leaving 11 bases between the germline ends. The chain's CDR3 is CASSERGQSEQYF. CDR3 nucleotides: TGTGCCAGCAGTGAAAGGGGACAAAGCGAGCAGTACTTC.

The rearrangement uses TRBV7-8 and TRBJ2-1, with D possibly TRBD2 on 6 matching bases. The germline CDR1 and CDR2 sequences are SGHVS and FQNEAQ. The V end lost 0 bases, the J end lost 10 bases, and 13 bases lay between the germline ends. The CDR3 is 14 amino acids. This chain's CDR3 is CASSLARAAGEQFF. The DNA of the CDR3 is TGTGCCAGCAGCTTAGCAAGGGCGGCGGGGGAGCAGTTCTTC.

This chain joins TRBV4-1 and TRBJ2-3, with 10 bases fitting TRBD2. Losses at the gene ends were 1 base for V and 6 bases for J; bases not matched to a gene: 7. This CDR3 spans 16 amino acids. Germline V gene sequence: CDR1 MGHRA, CDR2 YSYEKL. Here the CDR3 reads CASSQVSSGRRDTQYF. Written as DNA, the CDR3 is TGCGCCAGCAGCCAAGTCTCTAGCGGGAGAAGGGATACGCAGTATTTT.

This chain connects TRBV7-9 to TRBJ2-5; a weak D match, TRBD2 (6 bases). Germline assignment: CDR1 SEHNR and CDR2 FQNEAQ (reference sequence). The CDR3 contains 14 residues. Trimming stripped 3 bases from V and 1 base from J, with 9 bases between. CDR3 amino acids: CASSFGGIQETQYF. The DNA of the CDR3 is TGTGCCAGCAGCTTTGGGGGGATCCAAGAGACCCAGTACTTC.

The chain couples TRBV7-3 to TRBJ1-5, with D uncertain. Deletions cut 0 bases from V and 4 bases from J, with 4 bases between. There are 13 residues in the CDR3. Germline lookup yields CDR1 SGHTA and CDR2 FQGTGA. The CDR3 DNA sequence: TGTGCCAGCAGCTTAACCCCTAATCAGCCCCAGCATTTT. It is translated as CASSLTPNQPQHF.

This chain links TRBV9 with TRBJ1-4; TRBD1 matches at 11 bases. With V trimmed by 4 bases and J by 0 bases, 5 bases remained unmatched. The CDR3 length is 17 residues. CDR1 and CDR2 (germline): SGDLS, YYNGEE. This CDR3 is CASSPGTGGTTNEKLFF. In nucleotides, the CDR3 is TGTGCCAGCAGCCCAGGGACAGGGGGAACAACTAATGAAAAACTGTTTTTT.

This clone has just one count. This rearrangement joins TRBV2 to TRBJ2-1; TRBD1 is a possible D gene (6 bases). Trimming cost V 7 bases and J 7 bases, with 8 bases left between them. The CDR3 spans 11 residues. Germline V gene lookup returns CDR1 SNHLY and CDR2 FYNNEI. The CDR3 region has the DNA TGTGCCAGCACCCAGGGGAATGAGCAGTTCTTC. It codes for CASTQGNEQFF.

This chain connects TRBV5-1 to TRBJ2-4, with D maybe TRBD2 (6 bases). Per the germline V gene, CDR1 is SGHRS and CDR2 is YFSETQ. The V end was cut by 2 bases, the J end by 6 bases, with 18 bases between. The CDR3 totals 16 residues. Here the CDR3 DNA reads TGCGCCAGCAGCTTAACTCCGGGAATGGGGGGAAACATTCAGTACTTC. Translating it yields CASSLTPGMGGNIQYF.

The chain links TRBV9 to TRBJ2-7, with 11 bases identical to TRBD2. Germline CDR1 reads SGDLS; CDR2 reads YYNGEE. The CDR3 consists of 15 residues. J was trimmed by 6 bases and V by 3 bases; bases with no gene match: 8. The CDR3 coding sequence is TGTGCCAGCAGCGCCGGTAGCGGGGGGGCCAGCGAGCAGTACTTC. This translates into CASSAGSGGASEQYF.

The chain employs TRBV5-1 and TRBJ2-7, with TRBD2 matching 9 bases. CDR3 size: 16 residues. V was clipped by 0 bases and J by 0 bases; unmatched bases: 4. The germline gives CDR1 SGHRS, CDR2 YFSETQ. CDR3 DNA: TGCGCCAGCAGCTTGGATAGCGGGGGCCTCTCCTACGAGCAGTACTTC. Amino acid sequence: CASSLDSGGLSYEQYF.

The chain joins TRBV18 to TRBJ1-2, with D tentatively TRBD1 (6 bases). This CDR3 region has 14 residues. Germline lookup yields CDR1 KGHSH and CDR2 LQKENI. V gave up 2 bases and J gave up 2 bases, with 9 bases separating them. The CDR3 sequence: CASSPGTTNYGYTF. DNA of the CDR3: TGTGCCAGCTCACCAGGGACAACCAACTATGGCTACACCTTC. Looking up the rest from reference TRBV18 and TRBJ1-2 gives the full variable domain: NAGVMQNPRHLVRRRGQEARLRCSPMKGHSHVYWYRQLPEEGLKFMVYLQKENIIDESGMPKERFSAEFPKEGPSILRIQQVVRGDSAAYFCASSPGTTNYGYTFGSGTRLTVV.

The CDR3 DNA is TGTGCCAGCAGGAATCTGGAGGGCACAGATACGCAGTATTTT. This translates into CASRNLEGTDTQYF. The V and J genes are TRBV28 and TRBJ2-3; TRBD2 is a possible D gene (5 bases). Between the trimmed V and J ends, which lost 6 bases and 1 base, there was a span of 11 bases. The germline gives CDR1 MDHEN, CDR2 SYDVKM. The CDR3 is 14 amino acids. Full variable domain (missing parts from reference TRBV28 and TRBJ2-3): DVKVTQSSRYLVKRTGEKVFLECVQDMDHENMFWYRQDPGLGLRLIYFSYDVKMKEKGDIPEGYSVSREKKERFSLILESASTNQTSMYLCASRNLEGTDTQYFGPGTRLTVL.

The V call is TRBV18, the J call TRBJ2-5; D unresolved. The CDR3 spans 12 residues. CDR1 KGHSH and CDR2 LQKENI come from the germline V gene. V lost 0 bases and J lost 5, with 4 bases in between. The chain's CDR3 is CASSPPSETQYF. Here the CDR3 DNA reads TGTGCCAGCTCACCACCGTCGGAGACCCAGTACTTC.